A single sample is the source of the 16 T cell receptor beta chains below, sequenced in a study of blood T cell repertoires in COVID-19. Sequencing was performed with immunoSEQ multiplex PCR; in TCRdb, only in-frame clones are kept and a portion is missing. The table lists tens of thousands of clones, approximately 83% of them singletons, with 1.2% in the top ten. Source material: peripheral blood. The origin of the receptors is a man aged 40-49 years with acute or convalescent COVID-19.

The V and J genes are TRBV5-8 and TRBJ1-2; D is possibly TRBD1 (6 bases). Between the trimmed V and J ends, which lost 3 bases and 6 bases, there was a span of 15 bases. CDR3 size: 14 residues. Germline lookup yields CDR1 SGHTS and CDR2 YDEGEE. This CDR3 is CASSWGRGNHGYTF. DNA of the CDR3: TGTGCCAGCAGCTGGGGGCGGGGGAACCATGGCTACACCTTC.

The rearrangement links TRBV2 to TRBJ2-7, with 7 bases matching TRBD2. V trimming: 4 bases; J trimming: 1 base; junction bases outside the gene matches: 4. This CDR3 region has 14 residues. Germline V gene lookup returns CDR1 SNHLY and CDR2 FYNNEI. CDR3 amino acids: CASSGAGESYEQYF. The CDR3 nucleotides are TGTGCCAGCAGTGGGGCGGGGGAGTCCTACGAGCAGTACTTC.

The rearrangement links TRBV7-6 to TRBJ1-3; D call uncertain. Between the trimmed V and J ends, which lost 2 bases and 8 bases, there was a span of 16 bases. The CDR3 totals 15 residues. Germline values: CDR1 SGHVS, CDR2 FNYEAQ. The DNA for the CDR3 is TGTGCCAGCAGCTTAACCCCGGGATCTGGGGACACCATATATTTT. Translating it yields CASSLTPGSGDTIYF.

This chain links TRBV10-3 with TRBJ2-7, with D perhaps matching TRBD2 (5 bases). V was trimmed by 6 bases and J by 0 bases, leaving 15 bases between them. Germline V CDR1 and CDR2: ENHRY, SYGVKD. The CDR3 covers 15 residues. The CDR3 region has the DNA TGTGCCATCAGGGAGCACGGGGAAAGCTCCTACGAGCAGTACTTC. As protein: CAIREHGESSYEQYF.

The chain links TRBV30 to TRBJ1-1; 8 bases fit TRBD1. CDR3 size: 12 residues. V dropped 4 bases and J dropped 8; count of bases not matched to a gene: 6. The V gene's germline CDR1 is GTSNPN and CDR2 SVGIG (reference sequence). The CDR3 region is CAWKGTGPEAFF. CDR3 coding DNA: TGTGCCTGGAAAGGGACAGGTCCCGAAGCTTTCTTT.

The rearrangement uses TRBV7-2 and TRBJ2-3; 10 nucleotides match TRBD2. The CDR3 consists of 15 residues. CDR1 is SGHTA, CDR2 FQGNSA, per germline. J was trimmed by 4 bases and V by 2 bases; bases with no gene match: 3. CDR3 sequence (DNA): TGTGCCAGCAGCTTAACTAGCGGGGCACCAGATACGCAGTATTTT. Translated, it gives CASSLTSGAPDTQYF.

The CDR3 DNA reads as TGTGCCAGCAGTCTCTCGTACAGTGCGGAGACCCAGTACTTC. Translation gives CASSLSYSAETQYF. The rearrangement joins TRBV28 to TRBJ2-5, with D unclear. Per the germline V gene, CDR1 is MDHEN and CDR2 is SYDVKM. Trimming took off 5 bases at V and 5 bases at J, with 15 bases between the two ends. This CDR3 is built from 14 residues.

This clone showed up just a few times. The rearrangement uses TRBV4-1 and TRBJ1-2; a weak D match, TRBD1 (6 bases). The CDR3 contains 16 residues. The germline V gene encodes CDR1 MGHRA and CDR2 YSYEKL. The V and J ends lost 2 bases and 4 bases respectively, with 17 bases between them. The CDR3 region has the DNA TGCGCCAGCAGCCAAAGTGAGTCTGGACAGCTCTATGGCTACACCTTC. It encodes CASSQSESGQLYGYTF.

V gene TRBV12-3 or TRBV12-4 combines with J gene TRBJ2-1; 10 bases fit TRBD2. The CDR3 contains 13 residues. The V gene end was trimmed by 10 bases and the J gene end by 6 bases; junction bases not matched to a gene: 6. CDR3: CANEGLASNEQFF. The CDR3, as DNA: TGTGCCAACGAGGGACTAGCGTCCAATGAGCAGTTCTTC.

DNA of the CDR3: TGTGCCTGGGGTGGCGTCCTGCAGTTCTTC. Protein sequence: CAWGGVLQFF. The chain links TRBV30 to TRBJ2-1; D remains ambiguous. The CDR3 consists of 10 residues. Trimming took off 5 bases at V and 12 bases at J, with 11 bases between the two ends. Germline loops: CDR1 GTSNPN, CDR2 SVGIG (reference sequence). Full variable domain (rest looked up from reference TRBV30 and TRBJ2-1): SQTIHQWPATLVQPVGSPLSLECTVEGTSNPNLYWYRQAAGRGLQLLFYSVGIGQISSEVPQNLSASRPQDRQFILSSKKLLLSDSGFYLCAWGGVLQFFGPGTRLTVL.

The rearrangement joins TRBV11-2 to TRBJ2-5; no clear D gene. Per the germline V gene, CDR1 is SGHAT and CDR2 is FQNNGV. The CDR3 has 13 residues. Trimming took 3 bases from V and 3 from J, leaving 8 bases between them. Here the CDR3 reads CASSFSLEETQYF. In DNA form, the CDR3 reads TGTGCCAGCAGCTTCTCACTGGAAGAGACCCAGTACTTC.

This chain joins TRBV2 and TRBJ1-1; 10 nucleotides match TRBD1. V shed 7 bases, J shed 8 bases, and the junction held 13 bases outside the gene matches. Germline loops: CDR1 SNHLY, CDR2 FYNNEI. CDR3 length equals 15 residues. This CDR3 reads CASILRQGAVGEAFF. CDR3 bases: TGTGCCAGCATCCTAAGACAGGGGGCGGTTGGGGAAGCTTTCTTT.

This clone was observed once. This chain uses TRBV3-1 (or the pseudogene TRBV3-2) with TRBJ2-1; tentatively, D is TRBD2 (5 bases). This CDR3 is 15 amino acids long. Per the germline V gene, CDR1 is LGHDT and CDR2 is YNNKEL (reference sequence). Trimming stripped 2 bases from V and 10 bases from J, with 18 bases between. CDR3 DNA sequence: TGTGCCAGCAGCCAATCGAGTCGCTTAAGAGGGGAGCAGTTCTTC. This gives the protein CASSQSSRLRGEQFF.

The gene calls are TRBV5-4 and TRBJ1-2; no clear D gene. V was pared by 2 bases and J by 8 bases, with 10 bases between. This CDR3 is 12 amino acids long. The germline V gene has CDR1 SGHNT and CDR2 YYREEE (reference sequence). The CDR3 protein is CASSFGVEGYTF. In nucleotides, the CDR3 is TGTGCCAGCAGCTTCGGAGTAGAAGGCTACACCTTC.

The sample holds one count of this clone. V and J are TRBV24-1 and TRBJ2-1, with 8 bases identical to TRBD2. V trimming: 5 bases; J trimming: 1 base; junction bases outside the gene matches: 6. CDR3 length: 16 residues. Germline-derived CDR1 and CDR2 are KGHDR and SFDVKD. CDR3 in amino acids: CATSAGGAKSYNEQFF. The CDR3 DNA sequence: TGTGCCACCAGTGCCGGGGGGGCGAAGTCCTACAATGAGCAGTTCTTC.

The chain recombines TRBV6-5 with TRBJ2-7; D may be TRBD1 (6 bases). The germline CDR1 and CDR2 sequences are MNHEY and SVGAGI. The CDR3 has 14 residues. Trimming pared 9 bases from V and 2 bases from J, leaving 17 bases between. CDR3 region: CASKQGLAAYEQYF. In nucleotides, the CDR3 is TGTGCCAGTAAACAGGGCCTGGCCGCCTACGAGCAGTACTTC.